The clone carrying this T cell receptor beta chain was counted a few times. The PCR contained 60 Vbeta and 13 Jbeta primers. Using immunoSEQ multiplex PCR, the repertoire was profiled, and TCRdb retains in-frame clones only, with some absent. The sample holds about 130,000 clones; under 90% are singletons and the top ten take about 0.76%. This sample stems from a study of cytomegalovirus exposure and HLA in healthy donors. Germline CDR1 is MNHNS and CDR2 is SASEGT. The CDR3 covers 17 residues. With V trimmed by 2 bases and J by 0 bases, 3 bases remained unmatched. Material: PBMCs. This clonotype was obtained from a man aged 18-30 years in good health and CMV-seronegative. J is TRBJ2-3 and V is TRBV6-1; 12 nucleotides match TRBD2. CDR3 region: CASSELAGGPSTDTQYF. The CDR3 nucleotides are TGTGCCAGCAGTGAACTAGCGGGGGGGCCTAGCACAGATACGCAGTATTTT.